The 22 T cell receptor beta chains below were found in one sample sequenced in a study of T-cell reconstitution after alpha-beta-depleted transplantation in children (dated by TCRdb to about 2016). To prepare the library, PCR was applied. The sample was run on an Illumina HiSeq 2500. To normalize quantification of the TCRbeta repertoire, the TCR libraries were built with molecular barcoding that relied on unique molecular identifiers. TCRdb's own reprocessing of the public reads used fastp at Q25 and MiXCR and kept productive beta chains. Under each unique CDR3 protein, matching rows form one entry showing the most common genes and DNA. This sample is represented by 440,000 or so distinct CDR3 sequences; approximately 11% of them were singletons. The biggest ten clones account for about 5% of the sample. The input for sequencing was PBMCs from the stem cell graft donor, taken from the stem cell graft. The receptors derive from a human donor who donated a stem cell graft to a child with acute myeloid leukemia.

In this sample, this clonotype turned up many times. This chain uses TRBV12-3 or TRBV12-4 with TRBJ2-4, with D possibly TRBD1 on 6 matching bases. Trimming cost V 4 bases and J 9 bases, with 13 bases left between them. CDR3 length: 13 residues. CDR3 sequence reads: CASSSQGQGIQYF. The DNA for the CDR3 is TGTGCCAGCAGTTCTCAGGGGCAGGGCATTCAGTACTTC.

Remarks on this clonotype: It is unclear where the CDR3 begins or ends on the DNA, so no DNA is shown, and the CDR3 is as TCRdb lists it. The rearrangement uses TRBV29-1 and TRBJ2-5; no DNA check was done on the table's D call, TRBD1. The CDR3 is made up of 13 amino acids, end residues included. Germline assignment: CDR1 SQVTM and CDR2 ANQGSEA. The CDR3 protein is CSVAVGQGNRLHF.

V usage is TRBV29-1 and J usage is TRBJ2-1; TRBD1 agrees at 9 bases. J gave up 4 bases and V 7 bases, and 8 bases lay outside the gene matches. The CDR3 extends over 14 amino acids. Per germline, CDR1 SQVTM and CDR2 ANQGSEA. The CDR3: CSDEDRGTYNEQFF. DNA for the CDR3: TGCAGCGACGAGGACAGGGGCACTTACAATGAGCAGTTCTTC.

This clonotype was observed many times. The chain combines TRBV5-6 with TRBJ2-2; no clear D gene. CDR1 is SGHDT, CDR2 YYEEEE, per germline. CDR3 length equals 14 residues. The V and J ends lost 0 bases and 6 bases respectively, with 9 bases between them. The CDR3 here is CASSLGTVAGELFF. DNA of the CDR3: TGTGCCAGCAGCTTGGGAACAGTGGCCGGGGAGCTGTTTTTT.

This clonotype was seen ten or more times. This rearrangement joins TRBV12-3 or TRBV12-4 to TRBJ2-5; D may correspond to TRBD1 or TRBD2 (7 bases each). The CDR3 extends over 15 amino acids. V lost 5 bases, J lost 4 bases, and 17 bases lay in between. The CDR3 sequence: CASSPQGGQGETQYF. As DNA, the CDR3 is TGTGCCAGCAGTCCCCAGGGGGGGCAGGGAGAGACCCAGTACTTC.

This clonotype was detected many times. This chain links TRBV9 with TRBJ2-4, with 11 nucleotides matching TRBD2. The CDR3 spans 17 residues. The ends lost 0 bases at V and 8 bases at J; junction bases unmatched: 10. The germline CDR1 and CDR2 sequences are SGDLS and YYNGEE. This chain's CDR3 is CASSVAGLAASKDIQYF. The CDR3 region has the DNA TGTGCCAGCAGCGTAGCGGGACTAGCGGCCTCTAAGGACATTCAGTACTTC.

V gene TRBV6-6 combines with J gene TRBJ2-5; D gene unclear. Germline loops: CDR1 MNHNY, CDR2 SVGAGI (reference sequence). The CDR3 is 13 residues long. Trimming took off 6 bases at V and 7 bases at J, with 15 bases between the two ends. CDR3 sequence reads: CASSQDWYWTQYF. The CDR3 DNA reads as TGTGCCAGCAGCCAAGACTGGTATTGGACCCAGTACTTC.

This clonotype was found a few times. This chain links TRBV7-3 with TRBJ2-6, with D unclear. The CDR3 is made up of 15 amino acids. Germline loops: CDR1 SGHTA, CDR2 FQGTGA. With 5 bases removed from V and 0 bases from J, the gap between germline ends came to 8 bases. The CDR3 loop is CASSDGSSGANVLTF. In DNA, the CDR3 is TGTGCCAGCAGCGATGGTAGCTCTGGGGCCAACGTCCTGACTTTC.

This clonotype was recorded many times. The gene calls are TRBV20-1 and TRBJ1-5; 9 bases match TRBD1. V shed 6 bases and J 0 bases; nucleotides not matched to a gene: 9. Per the germline V gene, CDR1 is DFQATT and CDR2 is SNEGSKA (reference sequence). The CDR3 has 16 amino acids. The CDR3 coding sequence is TGCAGTGCCCTACGACAGGGGGGCTATAGCAATCAGCCCCAGCATTTT. Its translation: CSALRQGGYSNQPQHF.

A few counts support this clonotype. The chain links TRBV12-5 to TRBJ2-2, with TRBD1 identical over 7 bases. Germline values: CDR1 LGHNT, CDR2 FRNRAP. Unmatched junction bases numbered 7, after V lost 5 bases and J lost 7 bases. This CDR3 contains 14 residues. DNA of the CDR3: TGTGCTAGTGGTCTATACCGGGACAGCGGGGAGCTGTTTTTT. Protein sequence: CASGLYRDSGELFF. Variable domain in full (rest from reference TRBV12-5 and TRBJ2-2): DARVTQTPRHKVTEMGQEVTMRCQPILGHNTVFWYRQTMMQGLELLAYFRNRAPLDDSGMPKDRFSAEMPDATLATLKIQPSEPRDSAVYFCASGLYRDSGELFFGEGSRLTVL.

The chain uses TRBV6-2 or TRBV6-3 and TRBJ2-1, with 10 bases that match TRBD1. Germline CDR1 is MNHEY and CDR2 is SVGEGT. The CDR3 sequence is 19 residues long. J gave up 4 bases and V 2 bases, and 14 bases lay outside the gene matches. The CDR3 DNA follows: TGTGCCAGCAGTTACCCGCTCGTCCAAGGACAGGGGGTGTACAATGAGCAGTTCTTC. Its translation: CASSYPLVQGQGVYNEQFF.

This clonotype has just a few counts. The chain links TRBV20-1 to TRBJ2-4; a possible D gene is TRBD2 (5 bases). Trimming removed 6 bases at V and 0 bases at J, with 15 bases between. The CDR3 sequence is 15 residues long. Germline assignment: CDR1 DFQATT and CDR2 SNEGSKA (reference sequence). The DNA for the CDR3 is TGCAGTGCGCCGCTGAGCGGATTAGCCAAAAACATTCAGTACTTC. Its protein is CSAPLSGLAKNIQYF.

The rearrangement uses TRBV5-1 and TRBJ1-3; D may be TRBD1 (6 bases). V lost 4 bases and J 1 base, leaving 18 bases between the germline ends. This CDR3 is built from 17 residues. Germline V gene lookup returns CDR1 SGHRS and CDR2 YFSETQ. CDR3 region: CASSDGGHRGSGNTIYF. CDR3 DNA sequence: TGCGCCAGCAGCGACGGGGGACACCGGGGATCTGGAAACACCATATATTTT.

The CDR3 DNA reads as TGTGCCTGGATGACAGGCTCCTACGAGCAGTACTTC. This sequence encodes CAWMTGSYEQYF. The rearrangement joins TRBV30 to TRBJ2-7, with D possibly matching TRBD1 (6 bases). Germline CDR1 is GTSNPN and CDR2 is SVGIG (reference sequence). The length of the CDR3 is 12 residues. V lost 4 bases and J lost 0, with 7 bases in between.

The V gene is TRBV5-1, the J gene TRBJ1-1, with D maybe TRBD1 (5 bases). The germline V and J ends were trimmed by 4 bases and 11 bases, with 21 bases remaining between them. Germline lookup yields CDR1 SGHRS and CDR2 YFSETQ. The CDR3 has 14 residues. The CDR3 DNA is TGCGCCAGCAGCCCCGCGGGGGGGGGTGGATTGGCTTTCTTT. Translated: CASSPAGGGGLAFF.

This rearrangement joins TRBV29-1 to TRBJ2-7; D possibly corresponds to TRBD1 (5 bases). Germline values: CDR1 SQVTM, CDR2 ANQGSEA. The germline V and J ends were trimmed by 7 bases and 3 bases, with 10 bases remaining between them. This CDR3 spans 11 amino acids. The CDR3 protein is CSALRGYEQYF. In DNA, the CDR3 is TGCAGCGCCCTAAGGGGCTACGAGCAGTACTTC.

This clonotype was seen many times. The gene calls are TRBV12-3 or TRBV12-4 and TRBJ2-2; the match to TRBD2 covers 7 bases. The junction had 12 bases not matched to a gene; V was cut back by 7 bases and J by 4 bases. The CDR3 is 16 residues long. As DNA, the CDR3 is TGTGCCAGCACCCCGGGGAGGGGAAGGGCCACCGGGGAGCTGTTTTTT. The encoded protein is CASTPGRGRATGELFF.

V gene TRBV5-1 combines with J gene TRBJ1-5; D unresolved. There are 15 residues in the CDR3. Between the trimmed V and J ends, which lost 4 bases and 1 base, there was a span of 12 bases. Germline CDR1 and CDR2: SGHRS and YFSETQ. The CDR3, as DNA: TGCGCCAGCAGCCCTGACGGCGGAAGCAATCAGCCCCAGCATTTT. Protein: CASSPDGGSNQPQHF.

The CDR3 nucleotides are TGTGCCAGCAGCCAAGCAGCGGGAGCCTCCTACGAGCAGTACTTC. It is translated as CASSQAAGASYEQYF. The chain links TRBV7-9 to TRBJ2-7; 8 positions match TRBD2. Germline V gives CDR1 SEHNR, CDR2 FQNEAQ (reference sequence). V dropped 5 bases and J dropped 0; count of bases not matched to a gene: 6. The CDR3 loop spans 15 amino acids.

This clonotype was detected only a few times. An end of the junction differs from the germline gene, which may be a read error. CDR3 nucleotide sequence: TGTGCCAGCAGTGGAGTCCCGATCTCTGGGGCCAACGTCCTTACTTTC. It yields the protein CASSGVPISGANVLTF. The chain employs TRBV25-1 and TRBJ2-6; D perhaps matches TRBD1 (5 bases). There are 16 residues in the CDR3. Germline CDR1 reads MGHDK; CDR2 reads SYGVNS.

Concerning this clonotype itself: A much more abundant neighbour one base away suggests this may be a read error. The J gene is TRBJ2-5, the V gene TRBV20-1; no reliable D call. Trimming cost V 0 bases and J 5 bases, with 13 bases left between them. Germline CDR1 and CDR2: DFQATT and SNEGSKA (reference sequence). This CDR3 comprises 14 residues. This CDR3 is CSARDQLGFETQYF. The CDR3 coding sequence is TGCAGTGCTAGAGATCAGTTAGGGTTTGAGACCCAGTACTTC.

V gene TRBV3-1 combines with J gene TRBJ1-2; TRBD1 is a possible D gene (6 bases). The CDR3 spans 14 residues. Trimming left V 2 bases short and J 2 bases short, with 9 bases between. Per the germline V gene, CDR1 is LGHDT and CDR2 is YNNKEL (reference sequence). The CDR3 loop is CASSQWDKNYGYTF. CDR3 bases: TGTGCCAGCAGCCAATGGGACAAGAACTATGGCTACACCTTC.